The 14 T cell receptor beta chains below all came from one sample that was sequenced in a study of control samples from healthy donors and cancer patients. Using immunoSEQ multiplex PCR, the repertoire was profiled, and TCRdb retains in-frame clones only, with some absent. The table shows under 85,000 clones, with approximately 93% occurring only once. Sequenced: PBMCs. These receptors were obtained from a middle-aged woman with lung cancer.

This rearrangement joins TRBV5-5 to TRBJ1-6; TRBD1 matches at 7 bases. Trimming removed 0 bases from V and 7 bases from J; junction bases left unmatched: 4. This CDR3 comprises 15 residues. Germline lookup yields CDR1 SGHKS and CDR2 YYEKEE (reference sequence). The CDR3 sequence is CASSLGDSPNSPLHF. As DNA, the CDR3 is TGTGCCAGCAGCTTGGGGGACAGCCCCAATTCACCCCTCCACTTT.

As to this clone: Other DNA sequences from this sample encode an identical CDR3 as well. The chain couples TRBV30 to TRBJ1-1; D unclear. Germline CDR1 is GTSNPN and CDR2 is SVGIG (reference sequence). With 2 bases removed from V and 0 bases from J, the gap between germline ends came to 10 bases. The CDR3 contains 14 residues. CDR3 residues: CAWSKGQLNTEAFF. The CDR3 DNA follows: TGTGCCTGGAGTAAGGGCCAGCTGAACACTGAAGCTTTCTTT.

This clone was seen a handful of times. The V gene is TRBV19, the J gene TRBJ2-3, with D possibly matching TRBD1 (5 bases). The CDR3 sequence is 15 residues long. Germline loops: CDR1 LNHDA, CDR2 SQIVND (reference sequence). V was pared by 3 bases and J by 7 bases, with 17 bases between. The CDR3 protein is CASSISQGTEYTQYF. The CDR3 DNA reads as TGTGCCAGTAGTATTAGTCAGGGAACCGAATATACGCAGTATTTT. Full variable domain (rest looked up from reference TRBV19 and TRBJ2-3): DGGITQSPKYLFRKEGQNVTLSCEQNLNHDAMYWYRQDPGQGLRLIYYSQIVNDFQKGDIAEGYSVSREKKESFPLTVTSAQKNPTAFYLCASSISQGTEYTQYFGPGTRLTVL.

This rearrangement joins TRBV18 to TRBJ1-5; D uncertain. CDR3 length: 15 amino acids. In germline, CDR1 is KGHSH, CDR2 LQKENI. Trimming shortened V by 3 bases and J by 2 bases, and 11 bases separated the two germline ends. CDR3 sequence (DNA): TGTGCCAGCTCACCGGTGGGCGCGGGCAATCAGCCCCAGCATTTT. Its protein is CASSPVGAGNQPQHF.

The V gene is TRBV7-9, the J gene TRBJ2-7; 9 bases fit TRBD1. This CDR3 is built from 16 residues. Germline-derived CDR1 and CDR2 are SEHNR and FQNEAQ (reference sequence). After removal of 5 bases from V and 2 bases from J, the junction contained 10 bases not matched to a gene. CDR3: CASSHLGQGRPYEQYF. CDR3 nucleotides: TGTGCCAGCAGCCACCTGGGACAGGGAAGGCCCTACGAGCAGTACTTC.

The V call is TRBV19, the J call TRBJ2-7, with 9 bases that match TRBD1. Germline V gene lookup returns CDR1 LNHDA and CDR2 SQIVND (reference sequence). Trimming at V came to 5 bases and at J to 2 bases, leaving 4 bases not matched to a gene. The CDR3 has 14 residues. The CDR3 loop reads CASSVTGGAYEQYF. CDR3 sequence (DNA): TGTGCCAGTAGTGTAACAGGGGGCGCCTACGAGCAGTACTTC.

The chain combines TRBV3-1 (or the pseudogene TRBV3-2) with TRBJ2-5; TRBD2 might be the D (7 bases). The CDR3 totals 15 residues. The V and J ends lost 5 bases and 5 bases respectively, with 18 bases between them. Germline V gene sequence: CDR1 LGHDT, CDR2 YNNKEL (reference sequence). CDR3 amino acids: CASSARGGSEETQYF. The CDR3 nucleotides are TGTGCCAGCAGCGCGAGGGGGGGTAGTGAGGAGACCCAGTACTTC.

The V gene is TRBV4-1, the J gene TRBJ1-2, with D possibly being TRBD1 (6 bases). CDR1 and CDR2 (germline): MGHRA, YSYEKL. The CDR3 runs to 15 residues. Trimming shortened V by 4 bases and J by 4 bases, and 16 bases separated the two germline ends. The CDR3 DNA is TGCGCCAGCAGCCCATCCGGGACAAGCTTCTATGGCTACACCTTC. Protein: CASSPSGTSFYGYTF.

This rearrangement joins TRBV19 to TRBJ1-5, with D unresolved. Germline assignment: CDR1 LNHDA and CDR2 SQIVND (reference sequence). V lost 1 base to trimming and J lost 2 bases, with 6 bases between them. The CDR3 extends over 14 amino acids. The CDR3 sequence is CASSIGKGNQPQHF. The DNA of the CDR3 is TGTGCCAGTAGTATAGGCAAGGGCAATCAGCCCCAGCATTTT.

The V call is TRBV2, the J call TRBJ2-1; 10 nucleotides agree with TRBD1. V lost 8 bases, J lost 10 bases, and 11 bases stayed unmatched. The germline V gene has CDR1 SNHLY and CDR2 FYNNEI. CDR3 size: 14 residues. CDR3 sequence (DNA): TGTGCCAGCTTGAGGGGACAGGGGTCCCTGGAGCAGTTCTTC. Its translation: CASLRGQGSLEQFF.

The chain joins TRBV28 to TRBJ1-2, with 7 bases that match TRBD1. The CDR3 sequence is 13 residues long. CDR1 MDHEN and CDR2 SYDVKM come from the germline V gene. J gave up 8 bases and V 6 bases, and 9 bases lay outside the gene matches. CDR3 nucleotide sequence: TGTGCCAGCAGCCCCAGGGGGGGGGACGGCTACACCTTC. Its protein product is CASSPRGGDGYTF.

The chain links TRBV29-1 to TRBJ1-2; D gene unclear. The germline V gene encodes CDR1 SQVTM and CDR2 ANQGSEA. This CDR3 region has 12 residues. V lost 0 bases to trimming and J lost 1 base, with 3 bases between them. Written as DNA, the CDR3 is TGCAGCGTTGAAGACGTTAACTATGGCTACACCTTC. This encodes CSVEDVNYGYTF.

The J gene is TRBJ2-5, the V gene TRBV2; a weak D match, TRBD1 (5 bases). CDR1 and CDR2 from the germline V gene are SNHLY and FYNNEI. CDR3 length: 13 residues. Between the trimmed V and J ends, which lost 3 bases and 5 bases, there was a span of 10 bases. The CDR3 nucleotides are TGTGCCAGCAGTGATAGGGGCGGCGAGACCCAGTACTTC. The encoded protein is CASSDRGGETQYF.

The chain joins TRBV18 to TRBJ2-5, with D hard to call. Germline V gives CDR1 KGHSH, CDR2 LQKENI. This CDR3 spans 15 amino acids. With 6 bases removed from V and 1 base from J, the gap between germline ends came to 15 bases. The DNA of the CDR3 is TGTGCCAGCTCTCCAGGATCCTCTACCCAAGAGACCCAGTACTTC. This gives the protein CASSPGSSTQETQYF. The full variable domain, rest sourced from reference TRBV18 and TRBJ2-5, is NAGVMQNPRHLVRRRGQEARLRCSPMKGHSHVYWYRQLPEEGLKFMVYLQKENIIDESGMPKERFSAEFPKEGPSILRIQQVVRGDSAAYFCASSPGSSTQETQYFGPGTRLLVL.